This T cell receptor beta chain was identified in a study of cytomegalovirus exposure and HLA in healthy donors. Study-wide context: There were 300 to 400 genotyped donors. Of these, roughly 80% fell in the genetic ancestry cluster associated with self-reported Caucasian donors. The study's findings and limits: Reports credit the classifier with highly specific, highly sensitive diagnosis of cytomegalovirus status. Among TCR beta chains, those listed as cytomegalovirus-associated numbered about 160. Most TCR beta V segments were productive about 87% or about 30% of the time in an earlier analysis.

A remark on this clone: Its specificity is not known.

The germline V gene has CDR1 SNHLY and CDR2 FYNNEI. With 11 bases clipped from V and 1 base from J, the junction kept 12 bases outside the gene matches. The CDR3 has 15 amino acids. 60 Vbeta and 13 Jbeta primers were used in PCR. Using immunoSEQ multiplex PCR, the repertoire was profiled, and TCRdb retains in-frame clones only, with some absent. The sample comprises some 84,000 clones, about three quarters of which are singletons, and roughly 2% rests with the top ten. Sequenced: PBMCs. The TCR sequence derives from a boy aged 5-17 years in good health and CMV-seronegative. The chain employs TRBV2 and TRBJ2-5; 8 bases agree with TRBD1. CDR3 residues: CAASINTGGQETQYF. For the CDR3, the DNA is TGTGCCGCGTCTATCAATACAGGGGGCCAAGAGACCCAGTACTTC. The full variable domain, in which reference TRBV2 and TRBJ2-5 provide the parts outside the CDR3, is EPEVTQTPSHQVTQMGQEVILRCVPISNHLYFYWYRQILGQKVEFLVSFYNNEISEKSEIFDDQFSVERPDGSNFTLKIRSTKLEDSAMYFCAASINTGGQETQYFGPGTRLLVL.